The 20 T cell receptor beta chains below all came from one sample that was sequenced in a study of T cell responses to AZD1222 COVID-19 vaccine. Repertoires were generated with immunoSEQ multiplex PCR, while TCRdb's copy carries only in-frame clones and drops some. Here the sample spans some 190,000 clones, 85% to 90% being singletons. Specimen: peripheral blood, collected on day 0 of AZD1222 vaccination. These receptor sequences come from an adult in good health.

V is TRBV7-2 and J is TRBJ1-1; D perhaps matches TRBD1 (5 bases). The CDR3 spans 14 residues. Germline V gives CDR1 SGHTA, CDR2 FQGNSA. V was pared by 4 bases and J by 4 bases, with 13 bases between. This chain's CDR3 is CASSSLGVGTEAFF. The CDR3 DNA reads as TGTGCCAGCAGCTCCCTAGGGGTCGGCACTGAAGCTTTCTTT. Full variable domain (remainder filled in from reference TRBV7-2 and TRBJ1-1): GAGVSQSPSNKVTEKGKDVELRCDPISGHTALYWYRQSLGQGLEFLIYFQGNSAPDKSGLPSDRFSAERTGGSVSTLTIQRTQQEDSAVYLCASSSLGVGTEAFFGQGTRLTVV.

CDR3 bases: TGTGCCAGCAGCCAAGAAGGGACGAATCAGCCCCAGCATTTT. Translation: CASSQEGTNQPQHF. The rearrangement links TRBV3-1 (or the pseudogene TRBV3-2) to TRBJ1-5; TRBD1 might be the D (5 bases). CDR3 length: 14 amino acids. Germline V gene data show CDR1 as LGHDT and CDR2 as YNNKEL (reference sequence). Trimming took 0 bases from V and 4 from J, leaving 7 bases between them.

This clone was picked up a small number of times. This chain joins TRBV28 and TRBJ2-7; TRBD1 aligns across 7 bases. The CDR3 totals 15 residues. From germline, CDR1 is MDHEN and CDR2 SYDVKM. Trimming removed 2 bases from V and 3 bases from J; junction bases left unmatched: 7. The CDR3 region has the DNA TGTGCCAGCAGTTTAGCGCAGGGGGTGGGCTACGAGCAGTACTTC. This sequence encodes CASSLAQGVGYEQYF.

The J gene is TRBJ1-5, the V gene TRBV5-1; TRBD1 is a possible D gene (5 bases). The V gene's germline CDR1 is SGHRS and CDR2 YFSETQ. Trimming took 2 bases from V and 7 from J, leaving 10 bases between them. This CDR3 comprises 13 residues. CDR3 amino acids: CASSFGGAQPQHF. In DNA, the CDR3 is TGCGCCAGCAGCTTTGGAGGGGCACAGCCCCAGCATTTT. The variable domain in full, with the rest retrieved from reference TRBV5-1 and TRBJ1-5, is KAGVTQTPRYLIKTRGQQVTLSCSPISGHRSVSWYQQTPGQGLQFLFEYFSETQRNKGNFPGRFSGRQFSNSRSEMNVSTLELGDSALYLCASSFGGAQPQHFGDGTRLSIL.

J is TRBJ2-5 and V is TRBV10-2; D perhaps matches TRBD2 (6 bases). V was shortened by 6 bases and J by 4 bases, with 12 bases between the two germline ends. The CDR3 runs 13 residues. CDR1 and CDR2 from the germline V gene are WSHSY and SAAADI. The CDR3 bases are TGCGCCAGCAGCGGGGGAACCGGAGAGACCCAGTACTTC. Translated: CASSGGTGETQYF.

The genes are TRBV12-3 or TRBV12-4 and TRBJ2-7; a weak D match, TRBD1 (6 bases). Trimming took off 6 bases at V and 6 bases at J, with 12 bases between the two ends. The CDR3 contains 12 residues. The CDR3 is CASSPDRSEQYF. CDR3 DNA sequence: TGTGCCAGCAGCCCTGACAGGTCCGAGCAGTACTTC.

The chain combines TRBV28 with TRBJ1-2; 9 positions match TRBD1. The germline V gene encodes CDR1 MDHEN and CDR2 SYDVKM. The V and J ends lost 6 bases and 8 bases, in that order; junction bases with no gene match: 13. There are 15 residues in the CDR3. The CDR3 bases are TGTGCCAGCAGCCCTTTGGGACAGGGCGACCGGGGCTACACCTTC. Its translation: CASSPLGQGDRGYTF.

This clone has just a few counts. This rearrangement joins TRBV3-1 (or the pseudogene TRBV3-2) to TRBJ2-3; a weak D match, TRBD1 (5 bases). With 1 base removed from V and 2 bases from J, the gap between germline ends came to 13 bases. Germline loops: CDR1 LGHDT, CDR2 YNNKEL (reference sequence). The CDR3 sequence is 16 residues long. CDR3 sequence (DNA): TGTGCCAGCAGCCAAGTGGCAGGGTGGGCCACAGATACGCAGTATTTT. Translated: CASSQVAGWATDTQYF.

The chain is built from TRBV27 and TRBJ2-7, with D tentatively TRBD2 (6 bases). V shed 0 bases and J shed 5 bases, with 11 bases lying between them. Germline CDR1 is MNHEY and CDR2 is SMNVEV (reference sequence). This CDR3 comprises 14 residues. In DNA form, the CDR3 reads TGTGCCAGCAGTTTATCTCAGGGAGGTAACGAGCAGTACTTC. It encodes CASSLSQGGNEQYF.

This chain connects TRBV9 to TRBJ2-7; no clear D. This CDR3 has 13 residues. The V end was cut by 2 bases, the J end by 3 bases, with 9 bases between. Germline CDR1 is SGDLS and CDR2 is YYNGEE. The CDR3 region is CASSVEPDYEQYF. DNA of the CDR3: TGTGCCAGCAGCGTCGAACCGGACTACGAGCAGTACTTC.

The table lists this clone with a count of one. The chain recombines TRBV5-1 with TRBJ2-3; no clear D gene. Between the trimmed V and J ends, which lost 3 bases and 0 bases, there was a span of 5 bases. This CDR3 contains 13 residues. CDR1 is SGHRS and CDR2 is YFSETQ in the germline V gene. Here the CDR3 reads CASSYESTDTQYF. The CDR3 DNA reads as TGCGCCAGCAGCTACGAAAGCACAGATACGCAGTATTTT.

V gene TRBV5-4 combines with J gene TRBJ2-7, with D unclear. CDR3 size: 12 residues. Trimming took off 0 bases at V and 7 bases at J, with 8 bases between the two ends. CDR1 and CDR2 (germline): SGHNT, YYREEE (reference sequence). For the CDR3, the DNA is TGTGCCAGCAGCTTGGCCTTTCAAGAGCAGTACTTC. Translation: CASSLAFQEQYF.

The V call is TRBV30, the J call TRBJ1-1; D not resolved. The CDR3 has 17 residues. Trimming stripped 3 bases from V and 1 base from J, with 21 bases between. CDR1 is GTSNPN, CDR2 SVGIG, per germline (reference sequence). CDR3 in amino acids: CAWSGGRGSDQNTEAFF. CDR3 DNA sequence: TGTGCCTGGAGCGGCGGTAGAGGGTCCGACCAGAACACTGAAGCTTTCTTT.

This chain connects TRBV19 to TRBJ2-6; D unresolved. Per the germline V gene, CDR1 is LNHDA and CDR2 is SQIVND (reference sequence). V was pared by 3 bases and J by 3 bases, with 9 bases between. The CDR3 covers 15 residues. CDR3 amino acids: CASSIRASGANVLTF. The CDR3 coding sequence is TGTGCCAGTAGTATTAGGGCGAGTGGGGCCAACGTCCTGACTTTC.

J is TRBJ1-6 and V is TRBV5-1; D unclear. This CDR3 comprises 14 residues. V lost 4 bases and J 0 bases, leaving 5 bases between the germline ends. Germline V gene data show CDR1 as SGHRS and CDR2 as YFSETQ. The DNA for the CDR3 is TGCGCCAGCAGCAAGAGCTCCTATAATTCACCCCTCCACTTT. This translates into CASSKSSYNSPLHF.

CDR3 protein: CASSIVGQPQHF. Here the CDR3 DNA reads TGTGCCAGTAGTATTGTGGGGCAGCCCCAGCATTTT. This rearrangement joins TRBV19 to TRBJ1-5; D gene uncertain. Germline V CDR1 and CDR2: LNHDA, SQIVND (reference sequence). The V end lost 3 bases, the J end lost 7 bases, and 7 bases lay between the germline ends. The CDR3 length is 12 residues. The whole variable domain, remainder taken from reference TRBV19 and TRBJ1-5, is DGGITQSPKYLFRKEGQNVTLSCEQNLNHDAMYWYRQDPGQGLRLIYYSQIVNDFQKGDIAEGYSVSREKKESFPLTVTSAQKNPTAFYLCASSIVGQPQHFGDGTRLSIL.

This chain links TRBV24-1 with TRBJ2-3, with D tentatively TRBD1 (6 bases). Trimming left V 0 bases short and J 0 bases short, with 9 bases between. Germline V gives CDR1 KGHDR, CDR2 SFDVKD. This CDR3 comprises 16 residues. The CDR3, as DNA: TGTGCCACCAGTGATTTGGCAGGGACAAGCACAGATACGCAGTATTTT. It codes for CATSDLAGTSTDTQYF.

The chain combines TRBV4-2 with TRBJ1-1, with 10 bases matching TRBD1. The CDR3 consists of 14 residues. With 4 bases clipped from V and 5 bases from J, the junction kept 4 bases outside the gene matches. Germline V lookup: CDR1 LGHNA, CDR2 YNFKEQ. The CDR3 spells CASSPGQGSTEAFF. CDR3 bases: TGTGCCAGCAGCCCGGGACAGGGGTCAACTGAAGCTTTCTTT.

The chain combines TRBV4-1 with TRBJ2-3, with 10 bases identical to TRBD2. The germline gives CDR1 MGHRA, CDR2 YSYEKL. CDR3 size: 15 residues. Trimming removed 0 bases from V and 5 bases from J; junction bases left unmatched: 2. The CDR3 loop is CASSQEERGGDTQYF. The CDR3 bases are TGCGCCAGCAGCCAAGAGGAGCGGGGGGGAGATACGCAGTATTTT.

The chain joins TRBV7-2 to TRBJ1-3, with D uncertain. CDR3 size: 15 residues. V was trimmed by 5 bases and J by 6 bases, leaving 17 bases between them. The germline V gene encodes CDR1 SGHTA and CDR2 FQGNSA. CDR3: CASSPTRGSLNTIYF. CDR3 sequence (DNA): TGTGCCAGCAGCCCGACCCGAGGCAGTCTAAACACCATATATTTT.